Below are 9 T cell receptor beta chains sequenced from a single sample in a study of T cell responses to AZD1222 COVID-19 vaccine (TCRdb year 2021). To prepare the library, the immunoSEQ multiplex PCR assay was applied. Sourced from immuneACCESS, this table was stored by TCRdb with only in-frame sequences that have V and J called. A share of the clones is absent; for the studies checked, an unresolved V gene accounts for under half, and the remainder has no known explanation. The sample table lists around 120,000 clones, roughly 86% of them with a count of one. Together, the top ten hold 4.4% of the sample. This sample's time point label indicates: baseline before first vaccination. The sequencing used peripheral blood, collected on day 0 of AZD1222 vaccination. The origin of the receptors is an adult in good health.

A remark on this clone: Other DNA sequences of this sample code for an identical CDR3. This chain uses TRBV6-2 or TRBV6-3 with TRBJ1-2, with a tentative D call TRBD1 (6 bases). This CDR3 is 13 amino acids long. Between the trimmed V and J ends, which lost 2 bases and 7 bases, there was a span of 11 bases. Germline V gives CDR1 MNHEY, CDR2 SVGEGT. CDR3 residues: CASSYGGPRGYTF. The CDR3 DNA sequence: TGTGCCAGCAGTTACGGGGGCCCGCGTGGCTACACCTTC.

The chain couples TRBV29-1 to TRBJ2-1, with TRBD2 matching 12 bases. The ends lost 6 bases at V and 6 bases at J; junction bases unmatched: 3. Germline CDR1 SQVTM, CDR2 ANQGSEA. The CDR3 runs 13 residues. The chain's CDR3 is CSVASGGVNEQFF. The CDR3 DNA sequence: TGCAGCGTCGCTAGCGGGGGGGTCAATGAGCAGTTCTTC.

The chain combines TRBV3-1 (or the pseudogene TRBV3-2) with TRBJ1-1; 11 bases are a match to TRBD1. V shed 3 bases and J 5 bases; nucleotides not matched to a gene: 11. CDR3 size: 17 residues. The germline V gene has CDR1 LGHDT and CDR2 YNNKEL (reference sequence). The CDR3 reads CASSHSGTGGSGTEAFF. The CDR3 DNA reads TGTGCCAGCAGCCATTCCGGGACAGGGGGGAGTGGGACTGAAGCTTTCTTT.

As for this clone: One end of the junction does not line up with germline, which may come from a read error. The J gene is TRBJ2-1, the V gene TRBV3-1 (or the pseudogene TRBV3-2), with D possibly being TRBD2 (6 bases). This CDR3 comprises 12 residues. Germline loops: CDR1 LGHDT, CDR2 YNNKEL (reference sequence). The CDR3 protein is CASSQGTPLKLF. DNA for the CDR3: TGTGCCAGCAGCCAGGGGACTCCTCTTAAACTCTTC.

Only one count was recorded for this clone. This rearrangement joins TRBV19 to TRBJ2-7; D gene uncertain. The length of the CDR3 is 14 residues. Trimming left V 2 bases short and J 3 bases short, with 11 bases between. The V gene's germline CDR1 is LNHDA and CDR2 SQIVND (reference sequence). CDR3 nucleotides: TGTGCCAGTAGTATATATTATGGGGACTACGAGCAGTACTTC. Amino acids: CASSIYYGDYEQYF. Together with reference TRBV19 and TRBJ2-7, the CDR3 gives the full variable domain: DGGITQSPKYLFRKEGQNVTLSCEQNLNHDAMYWYRQDPGQGLRLIYYSQIVNDFQKGDIAEGYSVSREKKESFPLTVTSAQKNPTAFYLCASSIYYGDYEQYFGPGTRLTVT.

The DNA of the CDR3 is TGTGCCAGTAGTCCCCCGGAGGGAGCCTATGGCTACACCTTC. Translated: CASSPPEGAYGYTF. The V call is TRBV19, the J call TRBJ1-2; D is uncertain. The CDR3 consists of 14 residues. V was shortened by 5 bases and J by 4 bases, with 14 bases between the two germline ends. Germline loops: CDR1 LNHDA, CDR2 SQIVND (reference sequence).

This clone was found a few times. The gene calls are TRBV11-2 and TRBJ1-2; D remains ambiguous. Per the germline V gene, CDR1 is SGHAT and CDR2 is FQNNGV. V dropped 0 bases and J dropped 7 bases, with 15 bases sitting between them. This CDR3 spans 15 amino acids. The CDR3 region has the DNA TGTGCCAGCAGCTTAGAAGGCGCCACAGTGACTGGCTACACCTTC. It translates to CASSLEGATVTGYTF. The full variable domain, rest sourced from reference TRBV11-2 and TRBJ1-2, is EAGVAQSPRYKIIEKRQSVAFWCNPISGHATLYWYQQILGQGPKLLIQFQNNGVVDDSQLPKDRFSAERLKGVDSTLKIQPAKLEDSAVYLCASSLEGATVTGYTFGSGTRLTVV.

The V call is TRBV27, the J call TRBJ1-5; D possibly corresponds to TRBD1 (6 bases). Germline loops: CDR1 MNHEY, CDR2 SMNVEV (reference sequence). This CDR3 has 14 residues. V lost 3 bases, J lost 6 bases, and 12 bases lay in between. CDR3 region: CASSFGGTGQPQHF. CDR3 bases: TGTGCCAGCAGTTTTGGGGGCACGGGTCAGCCCCAGCATTTT.

The rearrangement links TRBV5-1 to TRBJ2-2; perhaps TRBD2 as D (6 bases). CDR1 and CDR2 from the germline V gene are SGHRS and YFSETQ. The CDR3 consists of 15 residues. V dropped 0 bases and J dropped 7 bases, with 13 bases sitting between them. The DNA for the CDR3 is TGCGCCAGCAGCTTGGTGGGGGGTTCCAACGGGGAGCTGTTTTTT. Encoded protein: CASSLVGGSNGELFF.